Listed below are T cell receptor beta chains from one sample, sequenced in a study of T cell changes during pregnancy in multiple sclerosis. Generated by immunoSEQ multiplex PCR, the TCRdb table keeps only in-frame clones and is missing some. The sample lists about 40,000 clones, 80% to 90% occurring once. The sample was CD4+ T cells from peripheral blood mononuclear cells, taken in the first trimester of pregnancy. The receptor source for this set is a female donor with multiple sclerosis, enrolled in a pregnancy study. CDR3s include the opening cysteine and the closing phenylalanine or tryptophan. Each record gives: D gene, clone size, V gene, J gene, CDR3 DNA, CDR3 protein. The D gene is left open where the match is weak. Rows give clone size only sometimes, using once, few, many, or a class for an expanded clone.

D gene: TRBD2
clone size: NA
V gene: TRBV7-2
J gene: TRBJ2-5
CDR3 DNA: TGTGCCAGCAGCTTAGGGCTACTAGCGGGGGGAGAGACCCAGTACTTC
CDR3 protein: CASSLGLLAGGETQYF

D gene: TRBD1
clone size: NA
V gene: TRBV6-5
J gene: TRBJ1-2
CDR3 DNA: TGTGCCAGCAGTTCTCCGGACAGGGTCGCGGGCTACACCTTC
CDR3 protein: CASSSPDRVAGYTF

D gene: NA
clone size: NA
V gene: TRBV7-9
J gene: TRBJ2-6
CDR3 DNA: TGTGCCAGCAGCTTAAGTCGGGAACGGAACTCTGGGGCCAACGTCCTGACTTTC
CDR3 protein: CASSLSRERNSGANVLTF

D gene: NA
clone size: NA
V gene: TRBV7-2
J gene: TRBJ2-7
CDR3 DNA: TGTGCCAGCAGTACAACCACAGGGCTGGGGGAGCAGTACTTC
CDR3 protein: CASSTTTGLGEQYF

D gene: NA
clone size: NA
V gene: TRBV5-1
J gene: TRBJ2-3
CDR3 DNA: TGCGCCAGCAGCTTAGCCCTCCGGCAGGACACAGATACGCAGTATTTT
CDR3 protein: CASSLALRQDTDTQYF

D gene: NA
clone size: NA
V gene: TRBV14
J gene: TRBJ2-1
CDR3 DNA: TGTGCCAGCAGCCCCACCAGGTCCTACAATGAGCAGTTCTTC
CDR3 protein: CASSPTRSYNEQFF

D gene: TRBD1
clone size: NA
V gene: TRBV4-3
J gene: TRBJ2-3
CDR3 DNA: TGCGCCAGCAGCCAAGAGGGGGACAGGAGACAAACAGATACGCAGTATTTT
CDR3 protein: CASSQEGDRRQTDTQYF

D gene: NA
clone size: NA
V gene: TRBV6-5
J gene: TRBJ1-1
CDR3 DNA: TGTGCCAGCAGTTACGGTTTAGGGGACACTGAAGCTTTCTTT
CDR3 protein: CASSYGLGDTEAFF

D gene: NA
clone size: NA
V gene: TRBV6-6
J gene: TRBJ1-2
CDR3 DNA: TGTGCCAGCAGTTTCCGGGACAAAGCGGGCTACACCTTC
CDR3 protein: CASSFRDKAGYTF

D gene: NA
clone size: NA
V gene: TRBV5-6
J gene: TRBJ2-5
CDR3 DNA: TGTGCCAGCAGCGAACTATCCGGGACTCCCGTTCGAGAGACCCAGTACTTC
CDR3 protein: CASSELSGTPVRETQYF

D gene: NA
clone size: few
V gene: TRBV20-1
J gene: TRBJ1-1
CDR3 DNA: TGCAGACCAGATGAAGCTTTCTTT
CDR3 protein: CRPDEAFF

D gene: NA
clone size: NA
V gene: TRBV11-3
J gene: TRBJ2-1
CDR3 DNA: TGTGCCAGCAGCTTAGGGCCCCCCAATGAGCAGTTCTTC
CDR3 protein: CASSLGPPNEQFF

D gene: TRBD2
clone size: NA
V gene: TRBV7-8
J gene: TRBJ2-1
CDR3 DNA: TGTGCCAGCAGCCGTCGGGTTCCTAGCGGGAGCAATGAGCAGTTCTTC
CDR3 protein: CASSRRVPSGSNEQFF

D gene: TRBD2
clone size: NA
V gene: TRBV4-1
J gene: TRBJ2-1
CDR3 DNA: TGCGCCAGCAGCCAAGACTTGTCTAGCGGGAGGGTCGATGAGCAGTTCTTC
CDR3 protein: CASSQDLSSGRVDEQFF

D gene: NA
clone size: NA
V gene: TRBV2
J gene: TRBJ1-3
CDR3 DNA: TGTGCCAGCAATAAGGACATTTCAAACACCATATATTTT
CDR3 protein: CASNKDISNTIYF

D gene: NA
clone size: NA
V gene: TRBV14
J gene: TRBJ1-1
CDR3 DNA: TGTGCCAGCAGCCAAGGCATGGGACTTTTGGGCACTGAAGCTTTCTTT
CDR3 protein: CASSQGMGLLGTEAFF

D gene: TRBD2
clone size: NA
V gene: TRBV19
J gene: TRBJ2-7
CDR3 DNA: TGTGCCAGTAGTCGCCGGGGGGGAGGCAGATTCTCCTACGAGCAGTACTTC
CDR3 protein: CASSRRGGGRFSYEQYF

D gene: NA
clone size: NA
V gene: TRBV25-1
J gene: TRBJ2-1
CDR3 DNA: TGTGCCAGCAGTGACGGGGGAAAGAGCTACAATGAGCAGTTCTTC
CDR3 protein: CASSDGGKSYNEQFF

D gene: TRBD2
clone size: NA
V gene: TRBV6-6
J gene: TRBJ2-1
CDR3 DNA: TGTGCCAGCGTAGCGGGGGGGTACAATGAGCAGTTCTTC
CDR3 protein: CASVAGGYNEQFF

D gene: NA
clone size: NA
V gene: TRBV7-9
J gene: TRBJ2-5
CDR3 DNA: TGTGCCAGCAGCTCCTCGCAGATTCAAGAGACCCAGTACTTC
CDR3 protein: CASSSSQIQETQYF

D gene: TRBD2
clone size: once
V gene: TRBV7-9
J gene: TRBJ2-2
CDR3 DNA: TGTGCCAGCAGCCCACCGGGGGGGGGCGACACCGGGGAGCTGTTTTTT
CDR3 protein: CASSPPGGGDTGELFF

D gene: NA
clone size: NA
V gene: TRBV10-3
J gene: TRBJ2-6
CDR3 DNA: TGTGCCATCAGTTCAGGGATCTCTGGGGCCAACGTCCTGACTTTC
CDR3 protein: CAISSGISGANVLTF

D gene: NA
clone size: NA
V gene: TRBV19
J gene: TRBJ1-5
CDR3 DNA: TGTGCCACCCAGGGCGGGGTTTTGACGTCGGATAGCAATCAGCCCCAGCATTTT
CDR3 protein: CATQGGVLTSDSNQPQHF

D gene: NA
clone size: NA
V gene: TRBV30
J gene: TRBJ1-4
CDR3 DNA: TGTGCCTGGGCCCTTGACACGACGGGGGAAAAACTGTTTTTT
CDR3 protein: CAWALDTTGEKLFF

D gene: TRBD1
clone size: NA
V gene: TRBV6-5
J gene: TRBJ1-1
CDR3 DNA: TGTGCCAGCAGTTCGGACAGGGATCGGCACACTGAAGCTTTCTTT
CDR3 protein: CASSSDRDRHTEAFF

D gene: NA
clone size: NA
V gene: TRBV7-9
J gene: TRBJ2-3
CDR3 DNA: TGTGCCAGCAGCTTAGCCAGGGGCACAGATACGCAGTATTTT
CDR3 protein: CASSLARGTDTQYF

D gene: NA
clone size: once
V gene: TRBV6-5
J gene: TRBJ2-7
CDR3 DNA: TGTGCCAGCAGTTACAATCGGGTACGCCCCTACGAGCAGTACTTC
CDR3 protein: CASSYNRVRPYEQYF

D gene: TRBD1
clone size: NA
V gene: TRBV19
J gene: TRBJ2-7
CDR3 DNA: TGTGCCAGTAGTGGACAGGGGGGAGAGCAGTACTTC
CDR3 protein: CASSGQGGEQYF

D gene: TRBD1
clone size: NA
V gene: TRBV27
J gene: TRBJ1-1
CDR3 DNA: TGTGCCAGCAGTTCTCAGGGGGCTAACACTGAAGCTTTCTTT
CDR3 protein: CASSSQGANTEAFF

D gene: NA
clone size: few
V gene: TRBV19
J gene: TRBJ2-2
CDR3 DNA: TGTGCCAGTAGTATGGCGGGACAGCGGCGGGGCGGGGAGCTGTTTTTT
CDR3 protein: CASSMAGQRRGGELFF

D gene: NA
clone size: NA
V gene: TRBV21-1
J gene: TRBJ2-7
CDR3 DNA: TGTGCCAGCAGCAAAGGAAGGAGTAATGATGACTACGAGCAGTACTTC
CDR3 protein: CASSKGRSNDDYEQYF

D gene: TRBD2
clone size: NA
V gene: TRBV5-3
J gene: TRBJ2-3
CDR3 DNA: TGTGCCAGAAGCTTGATGACTAGCGGGGTGAGAGATACGCAGTATTTT
CDR3 protein: CARSLMTSGVRDTQYF

D gene: TRBD1
clone size: NA
V gene: TRBV7-9
J gene: TRBJ2-5
CDR3 DNA: TGTGCCAGCAGTTATGGGACAGGGGAATCAGAGACCCAGTACTTC
CDR3 protein: CASSYGTGESETQYF

D gene: NA
clone size: NA
V gene: TRBV30
J gene: TRBJ1-1
CDR3 DNA: TGTGCCTGGAACAGGGTGAACACTGAAGCTTTCTTT
CDR3 protein: CAWNRVNTEAFF

D gene: NA
clone size: NA
V gene: TRBV2
J gene: TRBJ1-5
CDR3 DNA: TGTGCCAGCAGTGAAGCGAGGGCAGCGAATCAGCCCCAGCATTTT
CDR3 protein: CASSEARAANQPQHF

D gene: NA
clone size: NA
V gene: TRBV5-1
J gene: TRBJ1-2
CDR3 DNA: TGCGCCAGCAGCTTGGGGTTGGAGAACTATGGCTACACCTTC
CDR3 protein: CASSLGLENYGYTF

D gene: TRBD1
clone size: NA
V gene: TRBV6-4
J gene: TRBJ2-1
CDR3 DNA: TGTGCCAGCAGTGACTCTGGACAGGGTTACGATGAGCAGTTCTTC
CDR3 protein: CASSDSGQGYDEQFF

D gene: TRBD1
clone size: NA
V gene: TRBV27
J gene: TRBJ2-3
CDR3 DNA: TGTGCCAGCAGTGTCCCACAGGGGGCCGGGCTAGATTGGGATACGCAGTATTTT
CDR3 protein: CASSVPQGAGLDWDTQYF

D gene: NA
clone size: NA
V gene: TRBV7-2
J gene: TRBJ1-1
CDR3 DNA: TGTGCCAGCAGCTTCCAAGCACAGGGTACTCACACTGAAGCTTTCTTT
CDR3 protein: CASSFQAQGTHTEAFF

D gene: NA
clone size: NA
V gene: TRBV18
J gene: TRBJ1-2
CDR3 DNA: TGTGCCAGCTCACCAACAGCTGGGTTTATTGGCTACACCTTC
CDR3 protein: CASSPTAGFIGYTF